This entry is about one TCR beta chain. Its antigen is undetermined. Looked up from germline, CDR1 is GTSNPN and CDR2 is SVGIG (reference sequence). The CDR3 spans 16 residues. The V and J ends lost 2 bases and 7 bases, in that order; junction bases with no gene match: 8. The sample originates from a study of cytomegalovirus exposure and HLA in healthy donors. Whole-study context: Of a few hundred genotyped donors, 70% to 85% clustered with self-reported Caucasian donors. Study results and limitations: Later work found that TCR association rates differed between HLA loci; DRB1 had the most and HLA-C the fewest. Most subjects had HLA-A and HLA-B alleles reportedly predicted accurately by TCR beta sequences. One cluster of highly shared sequence variants probably arose as a sequencing artifact.

The PCR was carried out with 60 Vbeta primers and 13 Jbeta primers. Using immunoSEQ multiplex PCR, the repertoire was profiled, and TCRdb retains in-frame clones only, with some absent. The sample records 100,000 or so clones, about 83% being singletons. The V gene is TRBV30, the J gene TRBJ2-1, with 13 positions matching TRBD2. The sample comprised PBMCs. The clonotype was recovered from a man aged 18-30 years in good health and CMV-seronegative. CDR3 residues: CAWSWRTSGGLNEQFF. CDR3 DNA sequence: TGTGCCTGGAGTTGGCGGACTAGCGGGGGCTTAAATGAGCAGTTCTTC. Using reference TRBV30 and TRBJ2-1 for the parts outside the CDR3, the full variable domain is SQTIHQWPATLVQPVGSPLSLECTVEGTSNPNLYWYRQAAGRGLQLLFYSVGIGQISSEVPQNLSASRPQDRQFILSSKKLLLSDSGFYLCAWSWRTSGGLNEQFFGPGTRLTVL.